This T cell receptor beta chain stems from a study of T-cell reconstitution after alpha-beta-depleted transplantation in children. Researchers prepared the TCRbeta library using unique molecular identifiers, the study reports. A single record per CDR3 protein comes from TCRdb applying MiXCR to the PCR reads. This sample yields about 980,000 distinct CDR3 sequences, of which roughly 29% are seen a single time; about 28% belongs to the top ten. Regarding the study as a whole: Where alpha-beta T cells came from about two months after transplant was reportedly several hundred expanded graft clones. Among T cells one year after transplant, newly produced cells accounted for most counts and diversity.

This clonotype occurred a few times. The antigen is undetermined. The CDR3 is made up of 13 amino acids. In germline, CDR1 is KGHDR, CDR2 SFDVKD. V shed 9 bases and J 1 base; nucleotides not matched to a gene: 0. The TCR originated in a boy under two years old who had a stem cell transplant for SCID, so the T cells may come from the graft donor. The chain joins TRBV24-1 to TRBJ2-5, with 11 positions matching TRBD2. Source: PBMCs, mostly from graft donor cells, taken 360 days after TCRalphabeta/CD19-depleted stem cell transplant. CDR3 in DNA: TGTGCCACCGGGACTAGCGGCCAAGAGACCCAGTACTTC. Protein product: CATGTSGQETQYF.